This entry lists 25 T cell receptor beta chains sequenced from one sample in a study of CD8 T cells in ankylosing spondylitis. In TCRdb, the 5' RACE reads were re-called with MiXCR into one record per CDR3 protein. This table holds a few hundred thousand distinct CDR3 sequences, approximately 10% found once. The material sequenced was blood, either unsorted or a sorted T cell fraction (not recorded which). The origin of the receptors is a female donor with ankylosing spondylitis or in good health (not recorded which).

This clonotype was recorded at least ten times. The chain uses TRBV5-1 and TRBJ1-1; TRBD1 is a possible D gene (5 bases). This CDR3 spans 15 amino acids. Trimming pared 0 bases from V and 5 bases from J, leaving 14 bases between. Germline CDR1 and CDR2: SGHRS and YFSETQ. The CDR3 region is CASSLGGGIWTEAFF. In nucleotides, the CDR3 is TGCGCCAGCAGCTTGGGTGGGGGAATCTGGACTGAAGCTTTCTTT. Filled out from reference TRBV5-1 and TRBJ1-1, the complete variable domain reads KAGVTQTPRYLIKTRGQQVTLSCSPISGHRSVSWYQQTPGQGLQFLFEYFSETQRNKGNFPGRFSGRQFSNSRSEMNVSTLELGDSALYLCASSLGGGIWTEAFFGQGTRLTVV.

This rearrangement joins TRBV30 to TRBJ1-5; 9 positions match TRBD1. CDR3 length: 13 amino acids. Germline CDR1 reads GTSNPN; CDR2 reads SVGIG (reference sequence). Trimming took 1 base from V and 7 from J; bases not matched to a gene: 2. In DNA, the CDR3 is TGTGCCTGGAGTGGACAGGGGGGCCAGCCCCAGCATTTT. Encoded protein: CAWSGQGGQPQHF.

This clonotype was seen at least ten times. J is TRBJ1-1 and V is TRBV2; TRBD1 is a possible D gene (5 bases). The CDR3 sequence is 15 residues long. Germline V gene data show CDR1 as SNHLY and CDR2 as FYNNEI. V was trimmed by 1 base and J by 3 bases, leaving 12 bases between them. CDR3 loop: CASSEGRLRDTEAFF. The CDR3 DNA reads TGTGCCAGCAGTGAAGGCCGACTCAGGGACACTGAAGCTTTCTTT.

This clonotype has a count of ten or more. V gene TRBV4-1 combines with J gene TRBJ1-1, with D perhaps TRBD1 (5 bases). Looked up from germline, CDR1 is MGHRA and CDR2 is YSYEKL. The CDR3 contains 12 residues. V was trimmed by 3 bases and J by 10 bases, leaving 12 bases between them. The CDR3 region has the DNA TGCGCCAGCAGCCAGTCAGGGTTGGGAGCTTTCTTT. It encodes CASSQSGLGAFF.

The table lists this clonotype with a few counts. The gene calls are TRBV5-5 and TRBJ2-1; tentative D call: TRBD1 (6 bases). V was clipped by 6 bases and J by 2 bases, with 12 bases between them. Per the germline V gene, CDR1 is SGHKS and CDR2 is YYEKEE (reference sequence). The CDR3 loop spans 14 amino acids. The CDR3: CASIVTGTYNEQFF. The CDR3 DNA is TGTGCCAGCATCGTAACAGGGACCTACAATGAGCAGTTCTTC.

This clonotype was counted ten times or more. This rearrangement joins TRBV27 to TRBJ2-7; possible D gene TRBD1, 5 bases. Germline V gene lookup returns CDR1 MNHEY and CDR2 SMNVEV (reference sequence). The CDR3 covers 13 residues. V lost 5 bases to trimming and J lost 0 bases, with 8 bases between them. CDR3 bases: TGTGCCAGCAGTACGACAGCCTCCTACGAGCAGTACTTC. It is translated as CASSTTASYEQYF.

This clonotype appeared many times. The rearrangement links TRBV7-2 to TRBJ2-7, with 8 nucleotides matching TRBD1. Per the germline V gene, CDR1 is SGHTA and CDR2 is FQGNSA. V was pared by 4 bases and J by 10 bases, with 9 bases of the junction left unmatched. This CDR3 is 13 amino acids long. The CDR3 region is CASSSKRTGYQYF. As DNA, the CDR3 is TGTGCCAGCAGCTCAAAACGGACAGGGTACCAGTACTTC.

This clonotype was detected many times. V usage is TRBV20-1 and J usage is TRBJ2-2; D is uncertain. Germline V gene lookup returns CDR1 DFQATT and CDR2 SNEGSKA (reference sequence). Trimming removed 0 bases at V and 0 bases at J, with 11 bases between. The CDR3 is made up of 16 amino acids. CDR3 DNA sequence: TGCAGTGCTAGAGATGTTGAAGGGACGAACACCGGGGAGCTGTTTTTT. Its translation: CSARDVEGTNTGELFF.

This clonotype was detected only once. V and J are TRBV10-1 and TRBJ2-1; D might be TRBD2 (6 bases). Germline lookup yields CDR1 WNHNN and CDR2 SYGVQD (reference sequence). The CDR3 is 14 residues long. Trimming took off 2 bases at V and 3 bases at J, with 8 bases between the two ends. The CDR3 region has the DNA TGCGCCAGCAGTGAGGGGGGGTACTACAATGAGCAGTTCTTC. Translation gives CASSEGGYYNEQFF.

A note on this clonotype: The junction departs from germline at one end; a sequencing error may be responsible. The gene calls are TRBV15 and TRBJ2-5, with D perhaps TRBD1 (6 bases). This CDR3 contains 15 residues. Germline V gene lookup returns CDR1 LNHNV and CDR2 YYDKDF (reference sequence). In DNA, the CDR3 is TGTGTCACCACCCAACACGGACAGATACAAGAGACCCAGTACTTC. It specifies CVTTQHGQIQETQYF.

At least ten counts were recorded for this clonotype. V is TRBV12-3 or TRBV12-4 and J is TRBJ2-1, with 9 bases that match TRBD1. This CDR3 comprises 15 residues. V shed 5 bases, J shed 5 bases, and the junction held 7 bases outside the gene matches. CDR3 in amino acids: CASSTGTGSNNEQFF. For the CDR3, the DNA is TGTGCCAGCAGTACCGGGACAGGGAGTAACAATGAGCAGTTCTTC.

This clonotype was seen a handful of times. The rearrangement uses TRBV6-1 and TRBJ1-4; no clear D gene. In germline, CDR1 is MNHNS, CDR2 SASEGT. Between the trimmed V and J ends, which lost 5 bases and 8 bases, there was a span of 18 bases. CDR3 length: 15 residues. CDR3 loop: CASSLTWDPSEKLFF. CDR3 coding DNA: TGTGCCAGCAGTCTTACTTGGGATCCCAGCGAAAAACTGTTTTTT.

This clonotype was detected only a few times. The chain recombines TRBV7-2 with TRBJ2-3; 7 nucleotides agree with TRBD2. The length of the CDR3 is 16 residues. J gave up 2 bases and V 3 bases, and 8 bases lay outside the gene matches. Germline values: CDR1 SGHTA, CDR2 FQGNSA. CDR3 amino acids: CASSFGGGWVTDTQYF. The CDR3 nucleotides are TGTGCCAGCAGCTTCGGCGGGGGTTGGGTCACAGATACGCAGTATTTT.

As concerns this clonotype: A clone one base away is much larger, so this may be a read error. The chain carries TRBV20-1 and TRBJ2-3; no clear D. Germline lookup yields CDR1 DFQATT and CDR2 SNEGSKA (reference sequence). The CDR3 is 10 amino acids. CDR3 sequence (DNA): TGCACTGTACCCTTGGATACGCAGTATTTT. It codes for CTVPLDTQYF.

This clonotype was found a few times. This sequence joins TRBV5-1 and TRBJ2-5; 8 bases align to TRBD2. From germline, CDR1 is SGHRS and CDR2 YFSETQ. This CDR3 has 15 amino acids. The junction had 3 bases not matched to a gene; V was cut back by 2 bases and J by 0 bases. The CDR3 sequence: CASSFAGGYQETQYF. The CDR3 DNA reads as TGCGCCAGCAGCTTCGCGGGAGGATACCAAGAGACCCAGTACTTC.

This clonotype was detected ten times or more. The rearrangement links TRBV28 to TRBJ1-5; D ambiguous. CDR3 size: 12 residues. Trimming stripped 5 bases from V and 8 bases from J, with 10 bases between. Germline V gene sequence: CDR1 MDHEN, CDR2 SYDVKM. CDR3 loop: CASSAPGEPQHF. The CDR3 DNA reads as TGTGCCAGCAGTGCTCCCGGGGAGCCCCAGCATTTT.

This clonotype appeared once. The chain carries TRBV5-4 and TRBJ2-7; 8 positions match TRBD2. V trimming: 0 bases; J trimming: 3 bases; junction bases outside the gene matches: 8. The CDR3 runs to 16 residues. Per germline, CDR1 SGHNT and CDR2 YYREEE (reference sequence). The CDR3 loop reads CASSLGGLAGNYEQYF. CDR3 coding DNA: TGTGCCAGCAGCTTGGGAGGTCTAGCGGGTAACTACGAGCAGTACTTC.

A note on this clonotype: A much more abundant neighbour one base away suggests this may be a read error. This chain uses TRBV20-1 with TRBJ2-3; 9 bases agree with TRBD1. The CDR3 contains 14 residues. Germline V gene lookup returns CDR1 DFQATT and CDR2 SNEGSKA (reference sequence). The CDR3: CSVPGQGIPDRQYF. CDR3 coding DNA: TGCAGTGTTCCGGGACAGGGAATCCCAGATAGGCAGTATTTT.

This clonotype was detected ten times or more. The V gene is TRBV20-1, the J gene TRBJ2-1; TRBD2 matches at 8 bases. The CDR3 sequence is 15 residues long. Germline V gives CDR1 DFQATT, CDR2 SNEGSKA (reference sequence). V shed 0 bases and J 4 bases; nucleotides not matched to a gene: 5. The CDR3 sequence is CSARDIAGRYNEQFF. The CDR3 DNA sequence: TGCAGTGCTAGAGATATAGCGGGGAGGTACAATGAGCAGTTCTTC.

There are many counts of this clonotype. This chain connects TRBV4-3 to TRBJ2-6; D is unresolved. Between the trimmed V and J ends, which lost 0 bases and 4 bases, there was a span of 7 bases. Germline-derived CDR1 and CDR2 are LGHNA and YSLEER. The CDR3 contains 15 residues. The CDR3 is CASSQDKYGANVLTF. In DNA, the CDR3 is TGCGCCAGCAGCCAAGATAAGTACGGGGCCAACGTCCTGACTTTC.

This clonotype was detected ten times or more. V is TRBV20-1 and J is TRBJ1-2; 10 nucleotides match TRBD1. V dropped 1 base and J dropped 5; count of bases not matched to a gene: 7. CDR1 DFQATT and CDR2 SNEGSKA come from the germline V gene (reference sequence). The CDR3 is made up of 15 amino acids. CDR3 in amino acids: CSARAPAGQGYGYTF. CDR3 sequence (DNA): TGCAGTGCTAGAGCCCCGGCGGGACAGGGGTATGGCTACACCTTC.

This clonotype was seen at least ten times. The V gene is TRBV7-2, the J gene TRBJ2-3; tentative D call: TRBD1 (6 bases). V shed 10 bases and J shed 4 bases, with 12 bases lying between them. Germline CDR1 SGHTA, CDR2 FQGNSA. The CDR3 contains 12 residues. This CDR3 is CATQPGADTQYF. The DNA for the CDR3 is TGTGCCACCCAACCAGGGGCAGATACGCAGTATTTT.

The V and J genes are TRBV7-9 and TRBJ2-5; the match to TRBD2 covers 9 bases. Looked up from germline, CDR1 is SEHNR and CDR2 is FQNEAQ (reference sequence). CDR3 length: 14 residues. V lost 5 bases and J lost 3; bases outside the gene matches: 4. For the CDR3, the DNA is TGTGCCAGCAGCCATAGCGGGGGTAAAGAGACCCAGTACTTC. Protein sequence: CASSHSGGKETQYF. The full variable domain, rest sourced from reference TRBV7-9 and TRBJ2-5, is DTGVSQNPRHKITKRGQNVTFRCDPISEHNRLYWYRQTLGQGPEFLTYFQNEAQLEKSRLLSDRFSAERPKGSFSTLEIQRTEQGDSAMYLCASSHSGGKETQYFGPGTRLLVL.

Regarding this clonotype: A much larger clone differs from this one at a single base, so this may be a read error. The V and J genes are TRBV7-8 and TRBJ2-5; 9 bases fit TRBD2. The CDR3 runs to 14 residues. The V gene's germline CDR1 is SGHVS and CDR2 FQNEAQ. The chain's CDR3 is CASSLASGSETQHF. DNA of the CDR3: TGTGCCAGCAGCTTAGCTAGCGGGAGTGAGACCCAGCACTTC.

At least ten counts were recorded for this clonotype. The chain recombines TRBV6-1 with TRBJ2-2; 10 bases line up with TRBD1. Trimming took 4 bases from V and 7 from J; bases not matched to a gene: 3. Per the germline V gene, CDR1 is MNHNS and CDR2 is SASEGT. The CDR3 is 14 residues long. CDR3 nucleotides: TGTGCCAGCAGTGTGGACAGGGGGAACGGGGAGCTGTTTTTT. Its translation is CASSVDRGNGELFF.